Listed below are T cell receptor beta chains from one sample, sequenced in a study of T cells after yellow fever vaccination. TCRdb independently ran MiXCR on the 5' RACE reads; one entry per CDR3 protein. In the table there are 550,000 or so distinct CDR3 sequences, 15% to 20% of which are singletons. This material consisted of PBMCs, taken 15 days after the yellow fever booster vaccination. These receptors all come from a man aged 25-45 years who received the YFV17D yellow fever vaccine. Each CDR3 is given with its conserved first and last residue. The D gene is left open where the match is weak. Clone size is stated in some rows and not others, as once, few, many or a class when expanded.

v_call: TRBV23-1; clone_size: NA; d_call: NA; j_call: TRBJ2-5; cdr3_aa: CASSDGRRTQYF; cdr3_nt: TGCGCCAGCAGTGATGGTAGAAGGACCCAGTACTTC
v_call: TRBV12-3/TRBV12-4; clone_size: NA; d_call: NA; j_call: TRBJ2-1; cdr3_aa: CASSLGRQENEQFF; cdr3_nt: TGTGCCAGCAGTTTAGGTCGGCAGGAGAATGAGCAGTTCTTC
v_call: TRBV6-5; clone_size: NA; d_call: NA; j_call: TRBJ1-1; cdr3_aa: CASSYSRGGRDTEAFF; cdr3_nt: TGTGCCAGCAGTTACTCGAGAGGGGGTCGGGACACTGAAGCTTTCTTT
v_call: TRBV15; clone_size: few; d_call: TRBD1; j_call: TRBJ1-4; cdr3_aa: CATSRDPPRQGEYEKLFF; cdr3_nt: TGTGCCACCAGCAGAGATCCCCCAAGACAGGGGGAGTATGAAAAACTGTTTTTT
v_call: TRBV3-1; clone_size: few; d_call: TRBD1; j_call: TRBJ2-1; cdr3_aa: CASSRAGDRAQEQFF; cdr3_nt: TGTGCCAGCAGCCGGGCCGGGGACAGGGCTCAGGAGCAGTTCTTC
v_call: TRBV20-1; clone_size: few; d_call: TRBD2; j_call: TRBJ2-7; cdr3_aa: CSARTPGLAGVGEQYF; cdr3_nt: TGCAGTGCTAGAACACCGGGACTAGCGGGTGTGGGCGAGCAGTACTTC
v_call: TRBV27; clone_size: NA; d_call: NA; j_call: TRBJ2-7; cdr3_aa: CASSLIGRDVMYEQYF; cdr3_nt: TGTGCCAGCAGTCTAATCGGACGAGACGTGATGTACGAGCAGTACTTC
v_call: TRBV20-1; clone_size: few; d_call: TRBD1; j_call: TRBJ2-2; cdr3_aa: CSARGPGELFF; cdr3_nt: TGCAGTGCCAGGGGGCCCGGGGAGCTGTTTTTT
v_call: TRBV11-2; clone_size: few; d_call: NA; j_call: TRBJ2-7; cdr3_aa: CASSLRTGKYEQYF; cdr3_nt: TGTGCCAGCAGCTTAAGAACGGGGAAATACGAGCAGTACTTC
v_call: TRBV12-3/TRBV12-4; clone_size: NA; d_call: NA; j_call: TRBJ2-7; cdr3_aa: CASSLDSGVGYEQYF; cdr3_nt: TGTGCCAGCAGTTTAGATTCGGGGGTCGGTTACGAGCAGTACTTC
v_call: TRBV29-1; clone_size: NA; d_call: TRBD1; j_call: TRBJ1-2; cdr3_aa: CSALPGTGHGYTF; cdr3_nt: TGCAGCGCCCTTCCCGGGACAGGACATGGCTACACCTTC
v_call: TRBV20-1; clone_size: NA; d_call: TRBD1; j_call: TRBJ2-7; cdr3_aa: CSASRTDRDDNEQYF; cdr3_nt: TGCAGTGCTAGCCGGACCGACAGGGACGATAACGAGCAGTACTTC
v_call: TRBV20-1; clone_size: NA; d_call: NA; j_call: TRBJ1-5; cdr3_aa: CSARGGGHGQPQHF; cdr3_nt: TGCAGTGCTAGAGGGGGAGGGCATGGCCAGCCCCAGCATTTT
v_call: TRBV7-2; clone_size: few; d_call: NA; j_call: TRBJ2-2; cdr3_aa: CASSLVVGRDTGELFF; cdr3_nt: TGTGCCAGCAGCTTAGTAGTGGGCCGGGACACCGGGGAGCTGTTTTTT
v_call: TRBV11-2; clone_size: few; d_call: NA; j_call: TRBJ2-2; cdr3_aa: CASSFMGELFF; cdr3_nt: TGTGCCAGCAGCTTCATGGGGGAGCTGTTTTTT
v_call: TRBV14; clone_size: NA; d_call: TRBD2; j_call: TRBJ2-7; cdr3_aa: CASSPGDGRSTLEQYF; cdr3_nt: TGTGCCAGCAGCCCGGGTGACGGGAGGAGTACGTTGGAGCAGTACTTC
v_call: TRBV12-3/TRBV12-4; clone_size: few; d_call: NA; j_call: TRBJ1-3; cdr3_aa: CASSLTLVGNTIYF; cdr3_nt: TGTGCCAGCAGTTTGACCCTTGTTGGTAACACCATATATTTT
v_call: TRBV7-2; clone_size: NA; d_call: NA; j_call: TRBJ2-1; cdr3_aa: CASSLAGVPSYNEQFF; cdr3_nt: TGTGCCAGCAGCTTAGCGGGAGTGCCCTCCTACAATGAGCAGTTCTTC
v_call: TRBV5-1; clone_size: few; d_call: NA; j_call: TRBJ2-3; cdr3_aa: CASSRTGASGGTDTQYF; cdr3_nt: TGCGCCAGCAGCCGGACGGGGGCTAGCGGAGGCACAGATACGCAGTATTTT
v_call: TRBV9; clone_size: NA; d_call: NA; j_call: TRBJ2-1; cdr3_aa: CASGVYGGEQFF; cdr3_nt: TGTGCCAGCGGGGTGTATGGAGGTGAGCAGTTCTTC
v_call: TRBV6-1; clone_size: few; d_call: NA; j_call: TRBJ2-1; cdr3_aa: CASSGTTPYNEQFF; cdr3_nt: TGTGCCAGCAGTGGGACTACTCCCTACAATGAGCAGTTCTTC
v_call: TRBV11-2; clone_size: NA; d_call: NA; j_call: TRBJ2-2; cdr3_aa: CASSLEVVGRGNTGELFF; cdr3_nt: TGTGCCAGCAGCTTAGAAGTGGTGGGTCGGGGAAACACCGGGGAGCTGTTTTTT
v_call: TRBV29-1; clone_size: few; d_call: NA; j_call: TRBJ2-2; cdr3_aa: CSVGWYTGELFF; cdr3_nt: TGCAGCGTTGGGTGGTACACCGGGGAGCTGTTTTTT
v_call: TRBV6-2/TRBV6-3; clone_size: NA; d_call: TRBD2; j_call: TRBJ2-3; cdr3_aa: CASSYRPLAGGLDPSTDTQYF; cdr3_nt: TGTGCCAGCAGTTACCGCCCACTAGCGGGAGGGCTAGATCCTAGCACAGATACGCAGTATTTT
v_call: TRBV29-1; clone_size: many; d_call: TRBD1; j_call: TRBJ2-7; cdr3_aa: CSVTRDRGPYEQYF; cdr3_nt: TGCAGCGTCACTAGGGACAGGGGGCCCTACGAGCAGTACTTC
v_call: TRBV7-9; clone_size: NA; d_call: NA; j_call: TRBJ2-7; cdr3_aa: CASSGPIASYEQYF; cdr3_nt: TGTGCCAGCAGCGGACCGATCGCGTCCTACGAGCAGTACTTC
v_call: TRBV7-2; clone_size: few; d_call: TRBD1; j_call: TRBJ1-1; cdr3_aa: CASSLTPTGGGTEAFF; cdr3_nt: TGTGCCAGCAGCTTAACTCCAACAGGGGGAGGCACTGAAGCTTTCTTT
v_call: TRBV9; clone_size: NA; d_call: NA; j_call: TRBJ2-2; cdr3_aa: CASSVDTAGELFF; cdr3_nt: TGTGCCAGCAGCGTAGACACAGCCGGGGAGCTGTTTTTT
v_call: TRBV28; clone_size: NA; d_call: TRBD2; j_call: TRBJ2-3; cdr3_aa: CASSFLASGQNTDTQYF; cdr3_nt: TGTGCCAGCAGTTTTTTGGCTAGCGGGCAAAACACAGATACGCAGTATTTT
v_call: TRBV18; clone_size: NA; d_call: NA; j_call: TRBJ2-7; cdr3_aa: CASSQGGATEQYF; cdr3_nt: TGTGCCAGCTCCCAGGGGGGGGCTACGGAGCAGTACTTC
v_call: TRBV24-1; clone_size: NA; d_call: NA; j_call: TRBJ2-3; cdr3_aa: CATGGGAADTQYF; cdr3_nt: TGTGCCACCGGCGGGGGCGCAGCAGATACGCAGTATTTT
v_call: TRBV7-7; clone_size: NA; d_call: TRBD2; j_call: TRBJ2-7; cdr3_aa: CASSPSLGSGSYEQYF; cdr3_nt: TGTGCCAGCAGCCCGTCTTTGGGAAGCGGGAGCTACGAGCAGTACTTC
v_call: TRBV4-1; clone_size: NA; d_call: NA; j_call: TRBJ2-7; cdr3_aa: CASSPGEGGHEQYF; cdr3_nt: TGCGCCAGCAGCCCCGGAGAGGGTGGCCACGAGCAGTACTTC
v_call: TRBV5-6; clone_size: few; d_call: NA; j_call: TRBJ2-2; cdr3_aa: CASSFLVRFPPTGELFF; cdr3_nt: TGTGCCAGCAGCTTCCTAGTTCGATTCCCCCCCACCGGGGAGCTGTTTTTT
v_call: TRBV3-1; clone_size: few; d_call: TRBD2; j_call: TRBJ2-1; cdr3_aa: CASSQVPSGSSYNEQFF; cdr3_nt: TGTGCCAGCAGCCAAGTCCCTAGCGGGAGCTCCTACAATGAGCAGTTCTTC
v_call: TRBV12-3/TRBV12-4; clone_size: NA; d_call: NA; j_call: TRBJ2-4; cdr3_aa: CASSTGGGSNIQYF; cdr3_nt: TGTGCCAGCAGTACGGGGGGCGGATCGAACATTCAGTACTTC
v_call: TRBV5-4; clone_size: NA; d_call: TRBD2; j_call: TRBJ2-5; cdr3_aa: CASSPRGRGETQYF; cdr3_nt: TGTGCCAGCAGCCCCCGTGGGAGGGGTGAGACCCAGTACTTC
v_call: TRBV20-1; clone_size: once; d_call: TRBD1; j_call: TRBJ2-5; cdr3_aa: CSAIGGTRVETQYF; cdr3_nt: TGCAGTGCTATAGGGGGCACTCGAGTCGAGACCCAGTACTTC
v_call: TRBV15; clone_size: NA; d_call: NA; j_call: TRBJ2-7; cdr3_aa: CATSRGWEEQYF; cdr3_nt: TGTGCCACCAGCAGGGGATGGGAGGAGCAGTACTTC